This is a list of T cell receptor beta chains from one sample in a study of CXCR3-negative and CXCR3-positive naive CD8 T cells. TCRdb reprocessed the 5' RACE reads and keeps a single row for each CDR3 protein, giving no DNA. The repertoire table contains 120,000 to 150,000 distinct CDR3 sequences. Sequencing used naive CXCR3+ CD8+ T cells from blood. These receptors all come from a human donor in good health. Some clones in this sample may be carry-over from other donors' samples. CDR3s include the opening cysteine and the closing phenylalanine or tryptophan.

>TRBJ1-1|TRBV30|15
CAWIPEEVMNTEAFF
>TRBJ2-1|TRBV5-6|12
CASSPGPLALLF
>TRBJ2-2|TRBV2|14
CASSGDRGLGEMFF
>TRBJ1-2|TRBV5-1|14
CASSSMTGTYGYTF
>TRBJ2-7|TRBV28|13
CASSPDYLYEQYF
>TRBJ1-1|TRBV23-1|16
CASSQWGDLMNTEAFF
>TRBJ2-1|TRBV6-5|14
CASRRQGENNEQFF
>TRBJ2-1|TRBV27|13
CASSFSAYNEQFF
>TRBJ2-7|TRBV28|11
CASSPGRGQYF
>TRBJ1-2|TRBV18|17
CASSPDVGTGQPYGYTF
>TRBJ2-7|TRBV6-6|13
CASSPTPPPEQYF
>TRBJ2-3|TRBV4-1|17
CASSQAIFGQGTDTQYF
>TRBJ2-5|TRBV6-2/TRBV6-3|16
CASSPLAGVDQETQYF
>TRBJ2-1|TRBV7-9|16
CASSFPTSGGVNEQFF
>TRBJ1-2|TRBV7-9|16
CASSGLIRTRDYGYTF
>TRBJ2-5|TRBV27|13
CASSLSLVETQYF
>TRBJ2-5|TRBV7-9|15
CASSSRDRIQETQYF
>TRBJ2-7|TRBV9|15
CASSATAGGAYEQYF
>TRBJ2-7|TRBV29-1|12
CSAGDVTYEQYF
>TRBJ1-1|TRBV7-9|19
CASSTPMGTGAPWDTEAFF
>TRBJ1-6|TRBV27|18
CASSARTLTGTVNSPLHF
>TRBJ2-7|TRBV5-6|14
CASSSGTRPYEQYF